This T cell receptor (beta chain) is from a study of regulatory T cells in long-lasting Graves disease. CDR1 and CDR2 (germline): SEHNR, FQNEAQ (reference sequence). The V segment lost 5 bases and the J segment 0 bases; nucleotides outside the gene matches: 9. The CDR3 has 17 amino acids. Described time point: persistent/refractory GD, antithyroid drugs over 5 years with positive TRAb. From PBMCs, RNA was extracted and then used to make the TCR library. With regard to this clonotype: Its specificity is unknown.

General observations from the study: Persistent disease was characterized by preferential usage of TRBV28, TRBJ1-2 and TRBJ2-5. TCR diversity was lower in persistent Graves' patients than in newly diagnosed ones.

With iRepertoire HTBI primers and Arm-PCR of CDR3 regions, TCR beta libraries were built. In the authors' methods: Under 75 TRBV and 11 to 15 TRBJ segments were identified across samples. MiXCR, applied by TCRdb to the multiplex PCR reads, yields one record per CDR3 protein. TCRdb assigned the V and J calls; the authors' analysis was not used. Seen here are about half a million distinct CDR3 sequences, approximately 23% observed once, and the top ten hold about 12%. The chain employs TRBV7-9 and TRBJ1-4, with TRBD1 identical over 7 bases. The receptor was isolated from a female donor with Graves disease. The sample was peripheral blood mononuclear cells (PBMCs), taken when the disease was refractory, from a patient treated with antithyroid drugs. The CDR3 bases are TGTGCCAGCAGCCCAGAAGTTGGACAGGCAACTAATGAAAAACTGTTTTTT. Its translation: CASSPEVGQATNEKLFF.